Here is one TCR beta chain with its context. Its antigen is unknown. The PCR employed 60 Vbeta primers together with 13 Jbeta primers. Source study methods: Approximately 11 million shared chains were among the roughly 80 million unique TCR beta chains that a later analysis counted. TCRdb's table, derived via immunoSEQ multiplex PCR, lists solely in-frame clones and lacks some. The V and J calls and clone size come from that table; D and trimming were worked out from the DNA. The sample contains approximately 85,000 clones, around 80% of which appear only once. This specimen comes from a study of cytomegalovirus exposure and HLA in healthy donors. Study findings and constraints: Immune exposure was documented only through CMV serostatus. Being productive about 87% or about 30% of the time was typical of most TCR beta V segments in an earlier analysis.

This receptor was identified in a man aged 25 to 40 in good health and CMV-seronegative. Sequencing was performed on PBMCs.

The CDR3 nucleotides read TGCAGCGTTCGAAAGACAGGGGGCGCAGGGGCCAACATTCAGTACTTC. This codes for CSVRKTGGAGANIQYF. The chain joins TRBV29-1 to TRBJ2-4, with TRBD1 identical over 10 bases. CDR3 size: 16 residues. Germline V gene lookup returns CDR1 SQVTM and CDR2 ANQGSEA. Unmatched junction bases numbered 14, after V lost 5 bases and J lost 7 bases.